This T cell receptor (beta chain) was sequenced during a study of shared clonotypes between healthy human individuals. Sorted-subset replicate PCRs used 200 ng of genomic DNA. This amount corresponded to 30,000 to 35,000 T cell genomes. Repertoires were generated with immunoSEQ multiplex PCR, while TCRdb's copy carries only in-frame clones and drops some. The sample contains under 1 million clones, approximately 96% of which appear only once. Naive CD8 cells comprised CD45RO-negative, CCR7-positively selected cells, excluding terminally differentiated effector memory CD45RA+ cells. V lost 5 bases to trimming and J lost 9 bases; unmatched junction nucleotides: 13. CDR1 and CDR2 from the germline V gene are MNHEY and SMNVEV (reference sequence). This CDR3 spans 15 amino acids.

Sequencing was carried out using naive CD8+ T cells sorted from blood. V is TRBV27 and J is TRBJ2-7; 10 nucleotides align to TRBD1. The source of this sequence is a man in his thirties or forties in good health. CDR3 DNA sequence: TGTGCCAGCAGTGCCCCCTACGGGACAGGGGAAGGGCAGTACTTC. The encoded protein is CASSAPYGTGEGQYF.